This is a list of T cell receptor beta chains from one sample in a study of blood T cell repertoires in COVID-19. Sequencing used immunoSEQ multiplex PCR; TCRdb keeps in-frame clones, though not all of them. The table includes roughly 260,000 clones, around 87% detected once. Input material: peripheral blood. The receptors derive from a woman in her fifties or sixties with acute or convalescent COVID-19. CDR3s include the opening cysteine and the closing phenylalanine or tryptophan. The D gene is left open where the match is weak. Clone size, where shown, is once, few, many, or a class for clones that have expanded.

v_gene: TRBV11-3
len: 20
abundance: once
j_gene: TRBJ1-6
d_gene: -
CDR3nt: TGTGCCAGCAGCCACCGGCGGCCAGGGCCGGCTGGCATTGATAATTCACCCCTCCACTTT
CDR3aa: CASSHRRPGPAGIDNSPLHF

v_gene: TRBV19
len: 13
abundance: -
j_gene: TRBJ2-7
d_gene: -
CDR3nt: TGTGCCAGTAGTACTACGGAGGTCTACGAGCAGTACTTC
CDR3aa: CASSTTEVYEQYF

v_gene: TRBV14
len: 13
abundance: -
j_gene: TRBJ2-1
d_gene: -
CDR3nt: TGTGCCAGCAGTAACCTAGCGTACAATGAGCAGTTCTTC
CDR3aa: CASSNLAYNEQFF

v_gene: TRBV5-4
len: 15
abundance: -
j_gene: TRBJ2-3
d_gene: -
CDR3nt: TGTGCCAGCAGCCCCTACGGGAGTTGGACAGATACGCAGTATTTT
CDR3aa: CASSPYGSWTDTQYF

v_gene: TRBV29-1
len: 10
abundance: -
j_gene: TRBJ1-2
d_gene: -
CDR3nt: TGCAGCGTGCCCGGGGAGGGCTACACCTTC
CDR3aa: CSVPGEGYTF

v_gene: TRBV7-9
len: 13
abundance: -
j_gene: TRBJ1-1
d_gene: TRBD1
CDR3nt: TGTGCCAGCATTAGACAGGGTTTCACTGAAGCTTTCTTT
CDR3aa: CASIRQGFTEAFF

v_gene: TRBV4-1
len: 12
abundance: -
j_gene: TRBJ1-6
d_gene: -
CDR3nt: TGCGCCAGCAGCCACGTCGGTTCACCCCTCCACTTT
CDR3aa: CASSHVGSPLHF

v_gene: TRBV4-3
len: 17
abundance: -
j_gene: TRBJ2-1
d_gene: TRBD1
CDR3nt: TGCGCCAGCAGCCAAGATTCGGCAGGGGGCTCCTACAATGAGCAGTTCTTC
CDR3aa: CASSQDSAGGSYNEQFF

v_gene: TRBV19
len: 13
abundance: -
j_gene: TRBJ2-7
d_gene: -
CDR3nt: TGTGCCAGTAGTGAGGGCAGTGACTACGAGCAGTACTTC
CDR3aa: CASSEGSDYEQYF

v_gene: TRBV5-6
len: 15
abundance: -
j_gene: TRBJ2-7
d_gene: -
CDR3nt: TGTGCCAGCAGCTTGGAGGTGGGAGTCTACTACGAGCAGTACTTC
CDR3aa: CASSLEVGVYYEQYF

v_gene: TRBV6-1
len: 15
abundance: -
j_gene: TRBJ1-1
d_gene: -
CDR3nt: TGTGCCAGCAGTGATATGCAGAACATGAACACTGAAGCTTTCTTT
CDR3aa: CASSDMQNMNTEAFF

v_gene: TRBV7-2
len: 14
abundance: -
j_gene: TRBJ1-2
d_gene: -
CDR3nt: TGTGCCAGCAGCTCCACAACAGGGACCAGTGGCTACACCTTC
CDR3aa: CASSSTTGTSGYTF

v_gene: TRBV7-9
len: 14
abundance: few
j_gene: TRBJ1-1
d_gene: TRBD1
CDR3nt: TGTGCCAGCAGCTTAGGGACAGGGGCCACTGAAGCTTTCTTT
CDR3aa: CASSLGTGATEAFF

v_gene: TRBV4-1
len: 18
abundance: once
j_gene: TRBJ2-7
d_gene: TRBD2
CDR3nt: TGCGCCAGCAGCCAAGGACTAGCGGGGCGGTCGGGGCCCTACGAGCAGTACTTC
CDR3aa: CASSQGLAGRSGPYEQYF

v_gene: TRBV19
len: 14
abundance: -
j_gene: TRBJ2-7
d_gene: -
CDR3nt: TGTGCCAGTAGTAGGGACACCCGCTCCTACGAGCAGTACTTC
CDR3aa: CASSRDTRSYEQYF

v_gene: TRBV28
len: 15
abundance: -
j_gene: TRBJ1-5
d_gene: TRBD1
CDR3nt: TGTGCCAGCAGTGGGACAGGCTATAGCAATCAGCCCCAGCATTTT
CDR3aa: CASSGTGYSNQPQHF

v_gene: TRBV6-5
len: 14
abundance: -
j_gene: TRBJ2-3
d_gene: -
CDR3nt: TGTGCCAGCAGTCCTAGCACCCGCACAGATACGCAGTATTTT
CDR3aa: CASSPSTRTDTQYF

v_gene: TRBV6-6
len: 15
abundance: -
j_gene: TRBJ2-5
d_gene: -
CDR3nt: TGTGCCAGCAGTTACTCCGCCCTAGCTGGGGAGACCCAGTACTTC
CDR3aa: CASSYSALAGETQYF

v_gene: TRBV28
len: 16
abundance: once
j_gene: TRBJ1-3
d_gene: -
CDR3nt: TGTGCCAGCAGTTTAGGCGGCCGACTCCAAGGAAACACCATATATTTT
CDR3aa: CASSLGGRLQGNTIYF

v_gene: TRBV3-1/TRBV3-2
len: 16
abundance: -
j_gene: TRBJ1-1
d_gene: -
CDR3nt: TGTGCCAGCAGCCAAGATTTAAAGTCGCGGCGGTACGAAGCTTTCTTT
CDR3aa: CASSQDLKSRRYEAFF

v_gene: TRBV6-5
len: 15
abundance: -
j_gene: TRBJ1-2
d_gene: -
CDR3nt: TGTGCCAGCAGTCCCCGGGCGGGGACGTCTTATGGCTACACCTTC
CDR3aa: CASSPRAGTSYGYTF

v_gene: TRBV18
len: 14
abundance: -
j_gene: TRBJ2-1
d_gene: -
CDR3nt: TGTGCCAGCTCACCCTCCACGGACTCTTCCCTGCAGTTCTTC
CDR3aa: CASSPSTDSSLQFF

v_gene: TRBV19
len: 18
abundance: -
j_gene: TRBJ1-2
d_gene: TRBD1
CDR3nt: TGTGCCAGTAGTACTATTGACTCCGGGACAGGGGGATTCTATGGCTACACCTTC
CDR3aa: CASSTIDSGTGGFYGYTF

v_gene: TRBV12-3/TRBV12-4
len: 13
abundance: -
j_gene: TRBJ1-1
d_gene: -
CDR3nt: TGTGCCAGCAGTTTCTCAGGGTACACTGAAGCTTTCTTT
CDR3aa: CASSFSGYTEAFF

v_gene: TRBV10-3
len: 16
abundance: once
j_gene: TRBJ2-1
d_gene: TRBD1
CDR3nt: TGTGCCATCACCCCAGTCAGACAGGGGCAGGCCGATGAGCAGTTCTTC
CDR3aa: CAITPVRQGQADEQFF

v_gene: TRBV28
len: 15
abundance: -
j_gene: TRBJ1-5
d_gene: -
CDR3nt: TGTGCCAGCACCCTGGACAGTTATAGCAATCAGCCCCAGCATTTT
CDR3aa: CASTLDSYSNQPQHF

v_gene: TRBV9
len: 14
abundance: -
j_gene: TRBJ1-1
d_gene: -
CDR3nt: TGTGCCAGCAGCGAGGACACCATGAACACTGAAGCTTTCTTT
CDR3aa: CASSEDTMNTEAFF

v_gene: TRBV6-6
len: 12
abundance: -
j_gene: TRBJ2-2
d_gene: -
CDR3nt: TGTGCCAGCACCCTCATAGCCGGGGAGCTGTTTTTT
CDR3aa: CASTLIAGELFF

v_gene: TRBV5-1
len: 17
abundance: -
j_gene: TRBJ2-1
d_gene: TRBD2
CDR3nt: TGCGCCAGCAGCTTGGTCCTAGCGGGAGGGCGAGGAGATGAGCAGTTCTTC
CDR3aa: CASSLVLAGGRGDEQFF

v_gene: TRBV19
len: 17
abundance: -
j_gene: TRBJ1-1
d_gene: TRBD1
CDR3nt: TGTGCCAGTAGCCTGTCAGGGGGCCAATTGTGGGGCACTGAAGCTTTCTTT
CDR3aa: CASSLSGGQLWGTEAFF

v_gene: TRBV18
len: 14
abundance: -
j_gene: TRBJ2-7
d_gene: -
CDR3nt: TGTGCCAGCTCCCCCGGAGGCGCAACGGGGGAGCAGTACTTC
CDR3aa: CASSPGGATGEQYF

v_gene: TRBV7-9
len: 18
abundance: -
j_gene: TRBJ2-5
d_gene: TRBD2
CDR3nt: TGTGCCAGCAGCGTAGGACTAGCGGGAGGAATCGAGCAAGAGACCCAGTACTTC
CDR3aa: CASSVGLAGGIEQETQYF

v_gene: TRBV4-2
len: 15
abundance: -
j_gene: TRBJ2-2
d_gene: -
CDR3nt: TGTGCCAGCAGCCAAGACCAGGGATACACCGGGGAGCTGTTTTTT
CDR3aa: CASSQDQGYTGELFF

v_gene: TRBV9
len: 15
abundance: few
j_gene: TRBJ2-5
d_gene: -
CDR3nt: TGTGCCAGCAGCGTAACAGGGGACTACCAAGAGACCCAGTACTTC
CDR3aa: CASSVTGDYQETQYF

v_gene: TRBV28
len: 17
abundance: -
j_gene: TRBJ1-1
d_gene: -
CDR3nt: TGTGCCAGCACTCCATGGGGGGGGAAGGGGCTAAACACTGAAGCTTTCTTT
CDR3aa: CASTPWGGKGLNTEAFF

v_gene: TRBV11-1
len: 15
abundance: -
j_gene: TRBJ2-7
d_gene: TRBD1
CDR3nt: TGTGCCAGCAGCCGGGACAGCTCAGTTTCCTACGAGCAGTACTTC
CDR3aa: CASSRDSSVSYEQYF

v_gene: TRBV4-2
len: 18
abundance: -
j_gene: TRBJ2-1
d_gene: -
CDR3nt: TGTGCCAGCAGCCAAGAAGAAGATCGCGGGGTTCCCTACAATGAGCAGTTCTTC
CDR3aa: CASSQEEDRGVPYNEQFF

v_gene: TRBV20-1
len: 11
abundance: -
j_gene: TRBJ1-2
d_gene: TRBD1
CDR3nt: TGCAGTGCTATACAGGGGGCCGGCTACACCTTC
CDR3aa: CSAIQGAGYTF

v_gene: TRBV30
len: 12
abundance: -
j_gene: TRBJ1-2
d_gene: TRBD1
CDR3nt: TGTGCCTGGAGTAACTCAGGGGGAGGCTACACCTTC
CDR3aa: CAWSNSGGGYTF

v_gene: TRBV6-5
len: 15
abundance: -
j_gene: TRBJ1-3
d_gene: -
CDR3nt: TGTGCCAGCAGGCCCCTTCGGGGCTCTGGAAACACCATATATTTT
CDR3aa: CASRPLRGSGNTIYF

v_gene: TRBV7-8
len: 12
abundance: -
j_gene: TRBJ2-7
d_gene: TRBD1
CDR3nt: TGTGCCAGCAGCCAGGGGGCTTACGAGCAGTACTTC
CDR3aa: CASSQGAYEQYF

v_gene: TRBV27
len: 15
abundance: -
j_gene: TRBJ1-5
d_gene: -
CDR3nt: TGTGCCAGCAGTTTAGAGGGCTATAGCAATCAGCCCCAGCATTTT
CDR3aa: CASSLEGYSNQPQHF

v_gene: TRBV6-2/TRBV6-3
len: 12
abundance: -
j_gene: TRBJ2-1
d_gene: -
CDR3nt: TGTGCCAGCAGTTATGAGAACAATGAGCAGTTCTTC
CDR3aa: CASSYENNEQFF

v_gene: TRBV5-1
len: 14
abundance: -
j_gene: TRBJ1-2
d_gene: TRBD1
CDR3nt: TGCGCCAGCAGCTTGGACAGGGGAGCTTATGGCTACACCTTC
CDR3aa: CASSLDRGAYGYTF

v_gene: TRBV10-2
len: 16
abundance: few
j_gene: TRBJ2-7
d_gene: TRBD1
CDR3nt: TGCGCCAGCAGTGTTTGGGGACAGGGATTAAACTACGAGCAGTACTTC
CDR3aa: CASSVWGQGLNYEQYF

v_gene: TRBV28
len: 16
abundance: -
j_gene: TRBJ1-2
d_gene: -
CDR3nt: TGTGCCAGCACCCAAGACGGACTACCATCTAACTATGGCTACACCTTC
CDR3aa: CASTQDGLPSNYGYTF

v_gene: TRBV9
len: 13
abundance: few
j_gene: TRBJ1-2
d_gene: TRBD1
CDR3nt: TGTGCCAGCAGCGTACTGGGGACAGAAGGCTACACCTTC
CDR3aa: CASSVLGTEGYTF

v_gene: TRBV28
len: 15
abundance: -
j_gene: TRBJ1-1
d_gene: -
CDR3nt: TGTGCCAGCAGTTTAACAACCGCGAAACAGGGAGAAGCTTTCTTT
CDR3aa: CASSLTTAKQGEAFF

v_gene: TRBV28
len: 13
abundance: -
j_gene: TRBJ1-1
d_gene: -
CDR3nt: TGTGCCAGCAGTCTGACTGAAGGCCCTGAAGCTTTCTTT
CDR3aa: CASSLTEGPEAFF

v_gene: TRBV15
len: 14
abundance: -
j_gene: TRBJ2-5
d_gene: -
CDR3nt: TGTGCCACCAGCAGGAGGGGGGGGCGGGAGACCCAGTACTTC
CDR3aa: CATSRRGGRETQYF

v_gene: TRBV18
len: 16
abundance: -
j_gene: TRBJ2-3
d_gene: TRBD2
CDR3nt: TGTGCCAGCTCACCTCCGGGACTAGCGACTACGGATACGCAGTATTTT
CDR3aa: CASSPPGLATTDTQYF

v_gene: TRBV7-2
len: 14
abundance: -
j_gene: TRBJ1-1
d_gene: TRBD1
CDR3nt: TGTGCCAGCACGGGACAGAGACTTGACACTGAAGCTTTCTTT
CDR3aa: CASTGQRLDTEAFF

v_gene: TRBV15
len: 15
abundance: -
j_gene: TRBJ1-4
d_gene: TRBD1
CDR3nt: TGTGCCACCAGCAGACAGGGGGCAGTCGGTGAAAAACTGTTTTTT
CDR3aa: CATSRQGAVGEKLFF

v_gene: TRBV27
len: 13
abundance: -
j_gene: TRBJ1-2
d_gene: TRBD1
CDR3nt: TGTGCCAGCAGTTTATCGGGACAGTTGGGCTACACCTTC
CDR3aa: CASSLSGQLGYTF

v_gene: TRBV27
len: 17
abundance: -
j_gene: TRBJ1-5
d_gene: -
CDR3nt: TGTGCCAGCAGTTTTAGATCTCGGGGGGCCAGCAATCAGCCCCAGCATTTT
CDR3aa: CASSFRSRGASNQPQHF